Shown below are 14 T cell receptor beta chains from a single sample sequenced in a study of T cell repertoires in cytomegalovirus infection. TCRdb processed the reads anew with MiXCR; each CDR3 protein has one entry. Of approximately 910,000 distinct CDR3 sequences in the sample, approximately 30% were seen once. The antigens for these receptors are not known. The sample was cultured CD8+ T cells from PBMCs, taken from culture after CMV antigen stimulation. The receptors were gathered from a human donor in good health (CMV status not recorded). Some clones in this sample may be carry-over from other donors' samples.

This rearrangement joins TRBV2 to TRBJ2-1; 7 nucleotides match TRBD1. The CDR3 has 15 amino acids. Germline lookup yields CDR1 SNHLY and CDR2 FYNNEI. The trim removed 11 bases at V and 4 bases at J, leaving 14 bases unmatched. The CDR3 region is CAAALRQGLYNEQFF. The CDR3, as DNA: TGTGCCGCAGCCCTTCGACAGGGCCTATACAATGAGCAGTTCTTC.

This clonotype was picked up a small number of times. The chain couples TRBV11-2 to TRBJ2-1; a weak D match, TRBD2 (6 bases). V was pared by 4 bases and J by 0 bases, with 13 bases between. Germline V gene data show CDR1 as SGHAT and CDR2 as FQNNGV. CDR3 size: 16 residues. The CDR3 loop reads CASSSRGTSSYNEQFF. The CDR3 DNA reads as TGTGCCAGCAGCTCTCGGGGGACGAGCTCCTACAATGAGCAGTTCTTC.

The DNA of the CDR3 is TGTGCCAGCAGCTTAGCCCCGCTCCTCAATGAGCAGTTCTTC. It encodes CASSLAPLLNEQFF. The gene calls are TRBV7-6 and TRBJ2-1; D gene uncertain. CDR1 SGHVS and CDR2 FNYEAQ come from the germline V gene. V lost 0 bases and J 6 bases, leaving 9 bases between the germline ends. The CDR3 loop spans 14 amino acids.

This clonotype was picked up many times. The chain links TRBV7-9 to TRBJ1-5; 9 nucleotides match TRBD1. Germline V gene lookup returns CDR1 SEHNR and CDR2 FQNEAQ (reference sequence). The CDR3 is made up of 15 amino acids. J gave up 5 bases and V 5 bases, and 7 bases lay outside the gene matches. CDR3 region: CASSADRGGYQPQHF. In nucleotides, the CDR3 is TGTGCCAGCAGCGCCGACAGGGGGGGTTATCAGCCCCAGCATTTT.

V usage is TRBV4-1 and J usage is TRBJ2-1; maybe TRBD2 (7 bases). V dropped 4 bases and J dropped 7 bases, with 14 bases sitting between them. CDR3 size: 14 residues. Looked up from germline, CDR1 is MGHRA and CDR2 is YSYEKL. CDR3 nucleotide sequence: TGCGCCAGCAGCCGGGGGGGCAAGGCGAATGAGCAGTTCTTC. As protein: CASSRGGKANEQFF.

V is TRBV6-2 or TRBV6-3 and J is TRBJ2-7; a weak D match, TRBD1 (5 bases). The CDR3 contains 13 residues. Trimming left V 6 bases short and J 3 bases short, with 12 bases between. The germline V gene has CDR1 MNHEY and CDR2 SVGEGT. CDR3 residues: CASRPDSHYEQYV. CDR3 sequence (DNA): TGTGCCAGCAGACCCGACAGTCACTACGAGCAGTACGTC.

This sequence joins TRBV12-3 or TRBV12-4 and TRBJ1-5; the match to TRBD1 covers 11 bases. The CDR3 runs 20 residues. The V segment lost 5 bases and the J segment 5 bases; nucleotides outside the gene matches: 20. CDR3: CASSLSLDRGHGDFDQPQHF. The CDR3 region has the DNA TGTGCCAGCAGTCTAAGTTTGGACAGGGGGCATGGTGATTTTGATCAGCCCCAGCATTTT.

The rearrangement uses TRBV19 and TRBJ2-7; TRBD1 or TRBD2 may be the D gene (5 bases each). The CDR3 has 13 amino acids. In germline, CDR1 is LNHDA, CDR2 SQIVND (reference sequence). With 2 bases removed from V and 6 bases from J, the gap between germline ends came to 11 bases. CDR3 DNA sequence: TGTGCCAGTAGTATATCCGGGACCTCCGAGCAGTACTTC. Translation gives CASSISGTSEQYF.

The chain combines TRBV6-2 or TRBV6-3 with TRBJ2-7; tentative D call: TRBD2 (6 bases). The germline V gene has CDR1 MNHEY and CDR2 SVGEGT. CDR3 length: 14 amino acids. Trimming cost V 2 bases and J 4 bases, with 12 bases left between them. As DNA, the CDR3 is TGTGCCAGCAGTTACGGGGGACTGCAATACGAGCAGTACGTC. Encoded protein: CASSYGGLQYEQYV.

CDR3 in amino acids: CASSLELSRHTEAFF. CDR3 DNA sequence: TGTGCCAGCAGCTTGGAATTATCGAGACACACTGAAGCTTTCTTT. The chain employs TRBV5-5 and TRBJ1-1; D is unresolved. The V end was cut by 0 bases, the J end by 3 bases, with 12 bases between. Germline CDR1 and CDR2: SGHKS and YYEKEE (reference sequence). This CDR3 has 15 residues.

The chain links TRBV6-2 or TRBV6-3 to TRBJ1-2, with 12 bases that match TRBD1. The CDR3 sequence is 17 residues long. V shed 7 bases and J 6 bases; nucleotides not matched to a gene: 15. The germline V gene has CDR1 MNHEY and CDR2 SVGEGT. Written as DNA, the CDR3 is TGTGCCAGCACCCTCTCCGGGACAGGGGGCTTCGGAAATGGCTACACCTTC. It codes for CASTLSGTGGFGNGYTF.

This clonotype has more than one count but fewer than ten. J is TRBJ1-1 and V is TRBV6-2 or TRBV6-3; a weak D match, TRBD1 (6 bases). V lost 8 bases, J lost 0 bases, and 16 bases lay in between. The CDR3 contains 15 residues. CDR1 is MNHEY and CDR2 is SVGEGT in the germline V gene. CDR3 protein: CASYPYGTLNTEAFF. In DNA, the CDR3 is TGTGCCAGCTATCCGTACGGGACACTGAACACTGAAGCTTTCTTT.

The table lists this clonotype with many counts. The DNA of the CDR3 is TGTGCCAGCAGCCCATTGGTACAGGCCATCTCCTACGAGCAGTACGTC. The encoded protein is CASSPLVQAISYEQYV. The chain couples TRBV7-9 to TRBJ2-7, with D maybe TRBD1 (5 bases). The germline CDR1 and CDR2 sequences are SEHNR and FQNEAQ (reference sequence). Between the trimmed V and J ends, which lost 5 bases and 0 bases, there was a span of 17 bases. This CDR3 spans 16 amino acids.

Notes on this clonotype: This sequence may be a read error, since a much larger clone differs from it by one base. The chain combines TRBV3-1 with TRBJ2-1, with 10 positions matching TRBD1. Germline assignment: CDR1 LGHDT and CDR2 YNNKEL (reference sequence). V lost 3 bases, J lost 4 bases, and 3 bases stayed unmatched. CDR3 length: 15 residues. The CDR3 DNA is TGTGCCAGCAGCCATCCGGGACAGGGGTACAATGAGCAGTTCTTC. It yields the protein CASSHPGQGYNEQFF.